A single sample is the source of the 21 T cell receptor beta chains below, sequenced in a study of OX40 agonist ivuxolimab in advanced cancers. The assay was immunoSEQ multiplex PCR, and TCRdb's table has in-frame clones only and misses some. The sample holds some 35,000 clones, around 87% seen once. The input for sequencing was CD4+ or CD8+ T cells sorted from blood, taken in a trial of the OX40 agonist ivuxolimab. Receptors were obtained from an adult with an advanced solid tumor such as melanoma, head and neck, liver or kidney cancer.

The V gene is TRBV7-3, the J gene TRBJ2-6; weak D call: TRBD1 (6 bases). The CDR3 has 17 residues. The V and J ends lost 5 bases and 1 base respectively, with 15 bases between them. Germline assignment: CDR1 SGHTA and CDR2 FQGTGA. CDR3 sequence (DNA): TGTGCCAGCAGCCAGGGGACGGCCTGGTCTGGGGCCAACGTCCTGACTTTC. It yields the protein CASSQGTAWSGANVLTF.

The rearrangement joins TRBV18 to TRBJ2-1, with 8 bases lining up with TRBD1. This CDR3 contains 16 residues. J was trimmed by 7 bases and V by 2 bases; bases with no gene match: 10. The germline gives CDR1 KGHSH, CDR2 LQKENI. The CDR3 sequence is CASSPMAGGEVNEQFF. As DNA, the CDR3 is TGTGCCAGCTCACCAATGGCAGGGGGCGAGGTAAATGAGCAGTTCTTC.

V is TRBV2 and J is TRBJ1-4, with 7 bases that match TRBD1. This CDR3 has 14 amino acids. Germline-derived CDR1 and CDR2 are SNHLY and FYNNEI. Germline trimming cut 5 bases from V and 6 bases from J; bases unmatched to any gene: 6. In DNA, the CDR3 is TGTGCCAGCAGTCGGACAGGAACACATGAAAAACTGTTTTTT. Translation: CASSRTGTHEKLFF.

The chain links TRBV5-1 to TRBJ2-2; no definite D call. V lost 0 bases and J 8 bases, leaving 11 bases between the germline ends. Germline lookup yields CDR1 SGHRS and CDR2 YFSETQ. The CDR3 has 14 amino acids. The CDR3 is CASSLVGGVGELFF. The DNA of the CDR3 is TGCGCCAGCAGCTTGGTAGGCGGAGTAGGGGAGCTGTTTTTT.

The chain has TRBV27 and TRBJ1-5; 7 bases align to TRBD1. This CDR3 is 15 amino acids long. After removal of 5 bases from V and 5 bases from J, the junction contained 9 bases not matched to a gene. Germline V lookup: CDR1 MNHEY, CDR2 SMNVEV (reference sequence). CDR3 nucleotides: TGTGCCAGCAGTGCGATACAGGGGTCGTATCAGCCCCAGCATTTT. This translates into CASSAIQGSYQPQHF.

The J gene is TRBJ2-3, the V gene TRBV25-1; D gene ambiguous. The CDR3 is made up of 14 amino acids. The V and J ends lost 6 bases and 0 bases respectively, with 10 bases between them. Germline V gene sequence: CDR1 MGHDK, CDR2 SYGVNS. In DNA, the CDR3 is TGTGCCAGCAGGTCAGGAACTAGCACAGATACGCAGTATTTT. The encoded protein is CASRSGTSTDTQYF.

In its sample, this clone was seen once. The chain joins TRBV5-1 to TRBJ1-1; possibly TRBD1 for D (5 bases). V gave up 6 bases and J gave up 2 bases, with 17 bases separating them. Germline loops: CDR1 SGHRS, CDR2 YFSETQ. The length of the CDR3 is 15 residues. The CDR3: CASTDGRGGNTEAFF. The CDR3 bases are TGCGCCAGCACCGATGGACGGGGGGGAAACACTGAAGCTTTCTTT.

This chain connects TRBV11-3 to TRBJ2-5; D remains ambiguous. Germline lookup yields CDR1 SGHNT and CDR2 YENEEA. Trimming cost V 1 base and J 5 bases, with 5 bases left between them. The CDR3 runs 12 residues. The CDR3 loop reads CASSLGRETQYF. As DNA, the CDR3 is TGTGCCAGCAGCTTAGGTCGGGAGACCCAGTACTTC.

The chain combines TRBV21-1 with TRBJ1-5. TRBV21-1 is termed a pseudogene. The CDR3 sequence is 14 residues long. The CDR3 nucleotides read TGTGCCAGCAGCCTTATTGGGTCTGGGCAGCCCCAGCATTTT. Its translation is CASSLIGSGQPQHF.

This clone was seen only a few times. V gene TRBV7-8 combines with J gene TRBJ1-3; D ambiguous. The CDR3 has 15 amino acids. Germline values: CDR1 SGHVS, CDR2 FQNEAQ. Deletions cut 5 bases from V and 1 base from J, with 12 bases between. The CDR3 spells CASSPEIGSGNTIYF. DNA of the CDR3: TGTGCCAGCAGCCCAGAGATTGGTTCTGGAAACACCATATATTTT. Filled out from reference TRBV7-8 and TRBJ1-3, the complete variable domain reads GAGVSQSPRYKVAKRGQDVALRCDPISGHVSLFWYQQALGQGPEFLTYFQNEAQLDKSGLPSDRFFAERPEGSVSTLKIQRTQQEDSAVYLCASSPEIGSGNTIYFGEGSWLTVV.

The chain recombines TRBV6-1 with TRBJ2-1, with 8 bases that match TRBD2. CDR1 is MNHNS, CDR2 SASEGT, per germline. V was clipped by 5 bases and J by 5 bases; unmatched bases: 5. The CDR3 is 14 amino acids. The chain's CDR3 is CASSSQRENNEQFF. The DNA for the CDR3 is TGTGCCAGCAGTTCTCAGCGGGAGAACAATGAGCAGTTCTTC.

The chain joins TRBV5-5 to TRBJ2-1, with TRBD2 matching 7 bases. Looked up from germline, CDR1 is SGHKS and CDR2 is YYEKEE (reference sequence). The CDR3 totals 15 residues. The V segment lost 4 bases and the J segment 8 bases; nucleotides outside the gene matches: 12. The CDR3: CASSPHPGTMDEQFF. The DNA for the CDR3 is TGTGCCAGCAGCCCCCATCCCGGGACTATGGATGAGCAGTTCTTC. Full variable domain (outside the CDR3, taken from reference TRBV5-5 and TRBJ2-1): DAGVTQSPTHLIKTRGQQVTLRCSPISGHKSVSWYQQVLGQGPQFIFQYYEKEERGRGNFPDRFSARQFPNYSSELNVNALLLGDSALYLCASSPHPGTMDEQFFGPGTRLTVL.

This clone was counted a few times. This chain uses TRBV6-1 with TRBJ1-2, with TRBD1 as a possible D gene (5 bases). Germline values: CDR1 MNHNS, CDR2 SASEGT. V was pared by 6 bases and J by 5 bases, with 13 bases between. This CDR3 has 13 amino acids. The CDR3 nucleotides read TGTGCCAGCAGACGGGACTTAGGGTATGGCTACACCTTC. Translation: CASRRDLGYGYTF.

This chain uses TRBV4-1 with TRBJ2-5, with D unresolved. The CDR3 runs to 16 residues. Germline loops: CDR1 MGHRA, CDR2 YSYEKL. Deletions cut 1 base from V and 3 bases from J, with 15 bases between. The CDR3 sequence: CASSQVETGQEETQYF. In DNA form, the CDR3 reads TGCGCCAGCAGCCAAGTTGAAACGGGTCAAGAAGAGACCCAGTACTTC.

The chain recombines TRBV5-4 with TRBJ2-7; TRBD1 matches at 9 bases. V dropped 4 bases and J dropped 2; count of bases not matched to a gene: 7. The CDR3 contains 15 residues. Germline V gene data show CDR1 as SGHNT and CDR2 as YYREEE (reference sequence). CDR3 sequence reads: CASSITGTGTYEQYF. For the CDR3, the DNA is TGTGCCAGCAGCATCACCGGGACAGGGACCTACGAGCAGTACTTC.

This chain joins TRBV14 and TRBJ2-1, with 16 bases aligning to TRBD2. The CDR3 is 20 residues long. V lost 1 base to trimming and J lost 7 bases; unmatched junction nucleotides: 13. CDR1 and CDR2 from the germline V gene are SGHDN and FVKESK. In DNA form, the CDR3 reads TGTGCCAGCAGCCAAGGCCCTGGGACTAGCGGGAGGGTTTACGGTAATGAGCAGTTCTTC. As protein: CASSQGPGTSGRVYGNEQFF.

This clone has only a few counts. V usage is TRBV20-1 and J usage is TRBJ2-5, with D unclear. Germline values: CDR1 DFQATT, CDR2 SNEGSKA (reference sequence). This CDR3 region has 10 residues. The V end was cut by 5 bases, the J end by 1 base, with 2 bases between. The CDR3 reads CSAAQETQYF. The CDR3 coding sequence is TGCAGTGCTGCCCAAGAGACCCAGTACTTC.

The V call is TRBV5-4, the J call TRBJ2-6, with D uncertain. Germline CDR1 and CDR2: SGHNT and YYREEE (reference sequence). The CDR3 runs 17 residues. The V end was cut by 2 bases, the J end by 0 bases, with 12 bases between. CDR3 region: CASSFSPRFSGANVLTF. The DNA for the CDR3 is TGTGCCAGCAGCTTTTCCCCCAGGTTCTCTGGGGCCAACGTCCTGACTTTC.

J is TRBJ1-1 and V is TRBV18; D is ambiguous. V dropped 2 bases and J dropped 8 bases, with 9 bases sitting between them. The CDR3 is 12 amino acids. Per the germline V gene, CDR1 is KGHSH and CDR2 is LQKENI. The CDR3: CASSPRTAEAFF. The CDR3 DNA sequence: TGTGCCAGCTCACCAAGGACCGCAGAAGCTTTCTTT.

This clone was counted a few times. This chain links TRBV14 with TRBJ2-5; possible D gene TRBD1, 5 bases. The V gene lost 0 bases and the J gene lost 1 base, with 12 bases spanning the gap. Germline V gene data show CDR1 as SGHDN and CDR2 as FVKESK. The CDR3 totals 16 residues. The CDR3 protein is CASSQDLGLLQETQYF. The CDR3 coding sequence is TGTGCCAGCAGCCAAGATTTGGGGCTACTCCAAGAGACCCAGTACTTC.

The chain recombines TRBV19 with TRBJ2-5; unclear D gene. V lost 4 bases and J lost 0, with 18 bases in between. Germline V gene lookup returns CDR1 LNHDA and CDR2 SQIVND (reference sequence). CDR3 length: 17 residues. The DNA for the CDR3 is TGTGCCAGTAGTACCCTCACTGAGTTATGGTACCAAGAGACCCAGTACTTC. Protein product: CASSTLTELWYQETQYF.